This entry is about one TCR beta chain. What it binds is unknown. Assay used: immunoSEQ multiplex PCR; TCRdb lists only in-frame clones, some missing. Of some 130,000 clones in the sample, around 96% were seen once. The entry originates in a study of graft-versus-host responses after intestinal transplantation. Study background: All recipients were transplanted with multivisceral, liver-intestinal, or isolated intestinal grafts. Recipients across the board were started on anti-thymocyte globulin induction, then kept on tacrolimus and steroids for about 3 years.

V was clipped by 3 bases and J by 2 bases, with 4 bases between them. This CDR3 is 12 amino acids long. Germline V gene sequence: CDR1 SGHAT, CDR2 FQNNGV. Points from the study as a whole: Among circulating GvH clones, peak levels were associated with early post-transplant declines in HvG clones.

The sequence was obtained from a human donor who received an intestinal transplant. The genes are TRBV11-2 and TRBJ1-1; D remains ambiguous. The source material was unstimulated CD8+ T cells sorted from spleen or lymph node cells, sampled before intestinal transplant. DNA for the CDR3: TGTGCCAGCAGCTTTACTAACACTGAAGCTTTCTTT. Encoded protein: CASSFTNTEAFF.